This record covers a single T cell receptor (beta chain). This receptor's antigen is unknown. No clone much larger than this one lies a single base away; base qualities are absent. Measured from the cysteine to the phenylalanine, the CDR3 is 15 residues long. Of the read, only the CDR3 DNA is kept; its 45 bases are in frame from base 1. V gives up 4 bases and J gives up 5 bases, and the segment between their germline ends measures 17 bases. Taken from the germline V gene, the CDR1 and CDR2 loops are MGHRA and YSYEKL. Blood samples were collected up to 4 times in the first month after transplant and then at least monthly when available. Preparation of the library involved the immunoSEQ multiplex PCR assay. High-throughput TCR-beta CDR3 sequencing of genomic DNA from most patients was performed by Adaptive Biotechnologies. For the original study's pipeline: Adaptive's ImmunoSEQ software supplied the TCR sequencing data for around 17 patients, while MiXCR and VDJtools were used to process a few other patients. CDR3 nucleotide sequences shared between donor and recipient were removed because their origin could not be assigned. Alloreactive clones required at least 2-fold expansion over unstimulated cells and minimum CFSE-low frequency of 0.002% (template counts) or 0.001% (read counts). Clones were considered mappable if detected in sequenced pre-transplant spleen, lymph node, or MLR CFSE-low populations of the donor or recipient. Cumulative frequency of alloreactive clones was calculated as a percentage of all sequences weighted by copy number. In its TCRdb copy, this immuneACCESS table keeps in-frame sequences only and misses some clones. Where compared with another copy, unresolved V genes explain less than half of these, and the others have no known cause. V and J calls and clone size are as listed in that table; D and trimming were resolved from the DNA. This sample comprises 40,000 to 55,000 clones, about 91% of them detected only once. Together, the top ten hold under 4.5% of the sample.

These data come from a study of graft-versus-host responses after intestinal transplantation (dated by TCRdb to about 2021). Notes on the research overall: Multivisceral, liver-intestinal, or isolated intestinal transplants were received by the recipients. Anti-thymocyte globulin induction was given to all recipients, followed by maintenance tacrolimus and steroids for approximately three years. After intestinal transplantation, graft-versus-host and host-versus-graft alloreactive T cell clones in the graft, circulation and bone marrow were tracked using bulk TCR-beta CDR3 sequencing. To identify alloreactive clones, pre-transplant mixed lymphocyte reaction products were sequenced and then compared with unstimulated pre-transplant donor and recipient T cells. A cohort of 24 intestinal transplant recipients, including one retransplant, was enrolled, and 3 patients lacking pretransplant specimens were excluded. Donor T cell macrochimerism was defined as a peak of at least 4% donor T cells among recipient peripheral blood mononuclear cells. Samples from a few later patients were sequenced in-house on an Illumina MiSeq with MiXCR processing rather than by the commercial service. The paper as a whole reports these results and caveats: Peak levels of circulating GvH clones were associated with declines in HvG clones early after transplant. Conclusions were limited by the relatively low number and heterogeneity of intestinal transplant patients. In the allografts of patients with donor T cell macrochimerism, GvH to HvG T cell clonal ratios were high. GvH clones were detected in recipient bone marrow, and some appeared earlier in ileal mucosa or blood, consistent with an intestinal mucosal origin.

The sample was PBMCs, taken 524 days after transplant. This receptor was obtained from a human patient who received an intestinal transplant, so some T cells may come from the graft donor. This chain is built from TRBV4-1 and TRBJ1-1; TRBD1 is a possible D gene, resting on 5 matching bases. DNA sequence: TGCGCCAGCAGCCCAATGGGGTCAGGGAGGACTGAAGCTTTCTTT. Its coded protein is CASSPMGSGRTEAFF.